A selection of T cell receptor beta chains follows, all from one sample in a study of cytomegalovirus exposure and HLA in healthy donors. Assay: immunoSEQ multiplex PCR; the TCRdb copy retains only in-frame clones and omits some. The data contain over 90,000 clones, 50% to 80% of them singletons. Sequencing was done on a sample of PBMCs. The receptors come from a man aged 55 to 70 in good health and CMV-seronegative. Each CDR3 is given without its conserved first and last residue. Each record gives: D gene, V gene, CDR3 protein. The D gene is left open where the match is weak.

TRBD1	TRBV19	ASSIRGTGSVTNEKLF
NA	TRBV28	ASSLWEISPLH
NA	TRBV2	ASSDQGTNTGELF
NA	TRBV6-6	ASSRRGGPSNQPQH
TRBD2	TRBV29-1	SARLVGRGNEQF
TRBD2	TRBV27	ASSAKIAGGGGEQY
TRBD1	TRBV10-1	ATTDRAFCLDTQY
NA	TRBV6-1	ASSEAGGQPQH
TRBD1	TRBV9	ASSARDRGNSPLH
NA	TRBV5-6	ASSLAVTDTQY
TRBD1	TRBV7-9	ASSLGQWSSGNTIY
NA	TRBV19	ASSTGSSYNEQF
NA	TRBV30	AWSTGLGLDGYT
TRBD1	TRBV5-1	ASRDSTGIGTEAF
NA	TRBV30	AWSLSRGNTEAF
NA	TRBV7-8	ASSLAFLGGQPQH
NA	TRBV5-1	ASSQRTNTGELF
NA	TRBV4-1	ASSQAHTGNEKLF
TRBD1	TRBV28	ASSPGGTGNTDTQY
NA	TRBV29-1	SVLPGGGSNQPQH
NA	TRBV18	ASSPGLNNEQF
TRBD2	TRBV29-1	STARLAGTPYEQY
TRBD1	TRBV27	ASSLRQGGPGELF
NA	TRBV7-9	ASSLGRTNEKLF
NA	TRBV7-8	ASSSTGTSLNEQF
NA	TRBV27	ASSPIQGRGEKLF
TRBD1	TRBV6-6	ASSRNRGGEKLF
TRBD1	TRBV4-2	ASSQGQGRDTEAF
TRBD2	TRBV7-8	ASSLESGGAFVYEQY
TRBD1	TRBV5-1	ASRTGVNTEAF
NA	TRBV6-5	ATSQTKLTSEAF
NA	TRBV6-5	ASSLQGAPFNEQF
NA	TRBV28	ASKVDGGAF
TRBD1	TRBV10-3	ATQGARTDTQY
NA	TRBV18	ASSPRQEPFSGANVLT
NA	TRBV9	ASSVTPSGRATGELF
NA	TRBV29-1	SVEVGGAYEQY
TRBD1	TRBV11-3	ASSLGEGGDEKLF
TRBD2	TRBV19	ASSPLGLAYEQY
TRBD2	TRBV4-2	ASRSGLAGWTDTQY
TRBD1	TRBV27	ASSKTRDSDEKLF
TRBD1	TRBV19	ASSIIQGGVNRDTQY
TRBD1	TRBV11-2	ASSSLGQVSTEAF
TRBD2	TRBV10-2	ASKTSGGKNEQF
NA	TRBV10-1	ASSEPGTPLH
NA	TRBV5-1	ASSLDPGGATNEKLF
NA	TRBV25-1	ASSEWGGSGGYT
TRBD2	TRBV9	ASSAAVAGEKQF
TRBD2	TRBV7-7	ASSRTSGDYNEQF
NA	TRBV4-2	ASSQDAGGPTYEQY
NA	TRBV5-1	ASSLSTGYEQY